Each of the 8 T cell receptor beta chains below was sequenced from the same sample in a study of blood T cell repertoires in COVID-19 (dated by TCRdb to 2018 to 2021). The library relied on the immunoSEQ multiplex PCR assay. Drawn from immuneACCESS, this table holds only the in-frame rearrangements with V and J called that TCRdb kept. Clones are partly lost; checked studies trace under half to an unresolved V gene and leave the rest unexplained. Present in this sample are about 81,000 clones, roughly 78% of which were seen just once. The top ten hold less than 8.5% of the sample. Sequencing was carried out using peripheral blood. The receptors stem from a human donor in a cohort sampled during active COVID-19.

This rearrangement joins TRBV6-5 to TRBJ2-7; D possibly corresponds to TRBD1 (6 bases). The CDR3 extends over 15 amino acids. The germline CDR1 and CDR2 sequences are MNHEY and SVGAGI. With 6 bases removed from V and 3 bases from J, the gap between germline ends came to 18 bases. The chain's CDR3 is CASSPQRTELYEQYF. CDR3 nucleotide sequence: TGTGCCAGCAGCCCGCAGCGGACAGAGCTCTACGAGCAGTACTTC.

The chain employs TRBV7-6 and TRBJ1-2; TRBD1 matches at 10 bases. There are 15 residues in the CDR3. The junction had 11 bases not matched to a gene; V was cut back by 5 bases and J by 8 bases. From germline, CDR1 is SGHVS and CDR2 FNYEAQ. CDR3 nucleotides: TGTGCCAGCAGCAAGGAAGAGACAGGGGGCATAGGCTACACCTTC. Translating gives CASSKEETGGIGYTF.

The chain joins TRBV7-9 to TRBJ2-7; 9 bases match TRBD2. The length of the CDR3 is 17 residues. J was trimmed by 3 bases and V by 1 base; bases with no gene match: 10. Germline V lookup: CDR1 SEHNR, CDR2 FQNEAQ (reference sequence). CDR3 sequence (DNA): TGTGCCAGCAGCTTAGGGAACCTAGCGGGACCAGACTACGAGCAGTACTTC. It yields the protein CASSLGNLAGPDYEQYF.

The rearrangement joins TRBV14 to TRBJ1-1; no clear D gene. Germline V gene lookup returns CDR1 SGHDN and CDR2 FVKESK. The ends were cut back, 4 bases at V and 4 bases at J, with 7 bases in the middle. The CDR3 has 12 residues. CDR3 bases: TGTGCCAGCAGCCTACGAGGCACTGAAGCTTTCTTT. As protein: CASSLRGTEAFF.

V is TRBV4-2 and J is TRBJ1-6; unclear D gene. CDR3 length: 12 residues. CDR1 is LGHNA, CDR2 YNFKEQ, per germline. Trimming took 6 bases from V and 5 from J, leaving 5 bases between them. DNA for the CDR3: TGTGCCAGCAGACGGGATAATTCACCCCTCCACTTT. This translates into CASRRDNSPLHF.

This sequence joins TRBV7-3 and TRBJ2-5, with 11 positions matching TRBD2. Germline CDR1 and CDR2: SGHTA and FQGTGA. Losses at the gene ends were 6 bases for V and 2 bases for J; bases not matched to a gene: 5. This CDR3 contains 15 residues. DNA for the CDR3: TGTGCCAGCAGTTTTAGCGGGGGGGTTCAAGAGACCCAGTACTTC. This encodes CASSFSGGVQETQYF.

V gene TRBV5-1 combines with J gene TRBJ2-5; TRBD2 agrees at 10 bases. V lost 2 bases to trimming and J lost 7 bases; unmatched junction nucleotides: 8. This CDR3 has 15 amino acids. Germline V gene sequence: CDR1 SGHRS, CDR2 YFSETQ. The CDR3: CASSLNLPSGGTQYF. The CDR3 region has the DNA TGCGCCAGCAGCTTAAATCTTCCTAGCGGGGGGACCCAGTACTTC.

This clone was seen once. This rearrangement joins TRBV3-1 (or the pseudogene TRBV3-2) to TRBJ2-1; D uncertain. The CDR3 extends over 16 amino acids. Per the germline V gene, CDR1 is LGHDT and CDR2 is YNNKEL (reference sequence). V dropped 0 bases and J dropped 4 bases, with 13 bases sitting between them. CDR3 loop: CASSQDQVGLYNEQFF. The CDR3 nucleotides read TGTGCCAGCAGCCAAGACCAGGTGGGCCTTTACAATGAGCAGTTCTTC.